The TCR beta chain under discussion was sequenced for a study of beta chain features in type 1 diabetes. Looking at the study overall: When patients were set against healthy donors, age, gender and cell yields were similar. Study-level results: Across all four CD4+ subsets, people with type 1 diabetes showed modestly shorter TCRB CDR3s.

With V trimmed by 7 bases and J by 5 bases, 10 bases remained unmatched. Germline V gives CDR1 SQVTM, CDR2 ANQGSEA. The CDR3 runs 13 residues. Investigators reverse transcribed all isolated RNA, so they sequenced expressed TCRB transcripts. Sequenced by immunoSEQ multiplex PCR; TCRdb stores in-frame clones only, minus some. The table lists roughly 280,000 clones, less than 30% of them singletons. Concerning this clone itself: As yet, its antigen is unknown.

This TCR derives from a woman in her 30s with type 1 diabetes. Sequences were obtained from naive CD4+ T cells from blood. The rearrangement uses TRBV29-1 and TRBJ1-1; 7 bases are a match to TRBD1. The CDR3 coding sequence is TGCAGCGCTCGACAGGGAAGGGATACTGAAGCTTTCTTT. This codes for CSARQGRDTEAFF.